The 17 T cell receptor beta chains given below trace back to one sample, sequenced in a study of T cells in Graves' hyperthyroidism and ophthalmopathy. Amplified TCR beta CDR3 regions came from RNA transcripts. TCR CDR3 underwent first-round RT-PCR with the HTBI primer set. TCRdb recomputed calls from the multiplex PCR reads with MiXCR, one row per CDR3 protein. The data contain 650,000 to 700,000 distinct CDR3 sequences, roughly a sixth of them singletons. Sequenced input: blood. The receptors derive from a man aged 45-60 years with Graves' hyperthyroidism.

This chain links TRBV18 with TRBJ2-3; D may correspond to TRBD1 or TRBD2 (6 bases each). This CDR3 comprises 16 residues. Trimming removed 4 bases from V and 5 bases from J, with 19 bases in between. The germline V gene encodes CDR1 KGHSH and CDR2 LQKENI. The CDR3: CASSLYIPGGGDTQYF. In DNA, the CDR3 is TGTGCCAGCTCACTATATATACCAGGAGGGGGAGATACGCAGTATTTT.

CDR3 region: CASSLTNREQYF. CDR3 bases: TGTGCCAGTAGTTTGACGAATCGCGAGCAGTACTTC. The V gene is TRBV19, the J gene TRBJ2-7; D call uncertain. Germline V gene sequence: CDR1 LNHDA, CDR2 SQIVND (reference sequence). Deletions cut 5 bases from V and 6 bases from J, with 11 bases between. The CDR3 runs 12 residues.

This clonotype was counted only a few times. The CDR3 coding sequence is TGTGCCTGGAGTGTAGGGGGGGGCCAGCCCCAGCATTTT. Translation: CAWSVGGGQPQHF. The chain joins TRBV30 to TRBJ1-5; maybe TRBD1 (6 bases). V lost 0 bases and J 7 bases, leaving 10 bases between the germline ends. CDR3 length: 13 amino acids. Germline V gene sequence: CDR1 GTSNPN, CDR2 SVGIG (reference sequence).

As concerns this clonotype: The junction differs from germline at one of its ends, possibly a read error. The chain joins TRBV20-1 to TRBJ2-3, with a possible D match to TRBD1 (6 bases). Germline V gene data show CDR1 as DFQATT and CDR2 as SNEGSKA (reference sequence). This CDR3 comprises 15 residues. The CDR3 reads CSARGAGGLTYTQYF. The CDR3 DNA sequence: TGCAGTGCTAGGGGGGCCGGTGGTCTCACATATACGCAGTATTTT.

This clonotype has at least ten counts. The CDR3 here is CASRRGPSYEQYF. The DNA for the CDR3 is TGTGCCAGCAGAAGGGGGCCCTCCTACGAGCAGTACTTC. V is TRBV2 and J is TRBJ2-7; 7 bases are a match to TRBD1. The CDR3 spans 13 residues. The V gene end was trimmed by 6 bases and the J gene end by 0 bases; junction bases not matched to a gene: 2. Germline loops: CDR1 SNHLY, CDR2 FYNNEI.

The rearrangement links TRBV29-1 to TRBJ1-1; D might be TRBD1 (6 bases). The CDR3 length is 13 residues. CDR1 is SQVTM, CDR2 ANQGSEA, per germline. Trimming removed 8 bases at V and 2 bases at J, with 15 bases between. For the CDR3, the DNA is TGCAGCACCCGCGTCGGGGGCAACACTGAAGCTTTCTTT. Translation: CSTRVGGNTEAFF.

This clonotype showed up many times. The chain combines TRBV11-2 with TRBJ2-2, with 10 positions matching TRBD2. Germline trimming cut 2 bases from V and 5 bases from J; bases unmatched to any gene: 5. Germline V gene lookup returns CDR1 SGHAT and CDR2 FQNNGV. The CDR3 has 16 amino acids. The CDR3 DNA reads TGTGCCAGCAGCTTATTCCCTAGCGGGAGAACCGGGGAGCTGTTTTTT. It encodes CASSLFPSGRTGELFF.

Concerning this clonotype: An end of the junction differs from the germline gene, which may be a read error. The genes are TRBV12-3 or TRBV12-4 and TRBJ2-3; 9 nucleotides align to TRBD1. CDR3 size: 16 residues. Here the CDR3 DNA reads TGTGCCAGCGGTTTAATCCGGACAGGGGACCCAGATACGCAGTATTTT. It codes for CASGLIRTGDPDTQYF.

Many counts were recorded for this clonotype. CDR3 amino acids: CASSYGTGLYEQYF. CDR3 nucleotides: TGTGCCAGCAGCTACGGGACAGGGCTCTACGAGCAGTACTTC. The chain joins TRBV3-1 to TRBJ2-7; 9 bases line up with TRBD1. This CDR3 is 14 amino acids long. Germline values: CDR1 LGHDT, CDR2 YNNKEL (reference sequence). Germline trimming cut 5 bases from V and 3 bases from J; bases unmatched to any gene: 5.

This clonotype was recorded a few times. This chain links TRBV7-8 with TRBJ2-2; the D call may be TRBD1 or TRBD2 (5 bases each). This CDR3 comprises 17 residues. From germline, CDR1 is SGHVS and CDR2 FQNEAQ. V lost 4 bases, J lost 6 bases, and 21 bases lay in between. The CDR3 here is CASSSDTRLYVAGELFF. CDR3 DNA sequence: TGTGCCAGCAGCTCGGACACTAGGTTATATGTCGCCGGGGAGCTGTTTTTT.

In its sample, this clonotype was seen a few times. A read error may be the cause here, since a much bigger clone is one base away. The conserved phenylalanine or tryptophan normally closing the CDR3 is absent here, so this likely arose from a read error. This rearrangement joins TRBV12-3 or TRBV12-4 to TRBJ2-5; no firm D call. The CDR3 is made up of 11 amino acids. With 6 bases removed from V and 5 bases from J, the gap between germline ends came to 7 bases. CDR3 protein: CASSRRETQYL. The CDR3 DNA is TGTGCCAGCAGCCGCCGTGAGACCCAGTACCTC.

In this sample, this clonotype turned up many times. This chain connects TRBV6-2 or TRBV6-3 to TRBJ2-1; TRBD2 is a possible D gene (5 bases). V lost 7 bases, J lost 4 bases, and 11 bases lay in between. Germline CDR1 MNHEY, CDR2 SVGEGT. The length of the CDR3 is 13 residues. CDR3 nucleotide sequence: TGTGCCAGCACCGATGGACTTTACAATGAGCAGTTCTTC. It specifies CASTDGLYNEQFF.

This clonotype was recorded a few times. CDR3 amino acids: CASSQDGTGGLQPQHF. CDR3 DNA: TGCGCCAGCAGCCAAGATGGGACAGGGGGTCTTCAGCCCCAGCATTTT. V usage is TRBV4-1 and J usage is TRBJ1-5; 11 bases are a match to TRBD1. CDR1 is MGHRA, CDR2 YSYEKL, per germline. The junction had 4 bases not matched to a gene; V was cut back by 0 bases and J by 6 bases. This CDR3 region has 16 residues.

This clonotype has only a few counts. The rearrangement joins TRBV6-1 to TRBJ2-2, with 14 nucleotides matching TRBD2. The V segment lost 6 bases and the J segment 6 bases; nucleotides outside the gene matches: 6. CDR1 MNHNS and CDR2 SASEGT come from the germline V gene. The CDR3 covers 16 residues. This CDR3 reads CASRAGLAGVPGELFF. The CDR3 DNA is TGTGCCAGCAGGGCGGGACTAGCGGGAGTCCCCGGGGAGCTGTTTTTT.

This clonotype was picked up many times. V is TRBV28 and J is TRBJ2-1, with 7 positions matching TRBD1. The CDR3 length is 12 residues. CDR1 and CDR2 (germline): MDHEN, SYDVKM. Trimming at V came to 9 bases and at J to 3 bases, leaving 2 bases not matched to a gene. CDR3 protein: CASRTGYNEQFF. CDR3 DNA sequence: TGTGCCAGTCGGACAGGCTACAATGAGCAGTTCTTC.

This clonotype was observed many times. V is TRBV28 and J is TRBJ1-5; D possibly corresponds to TRBD1 (6 bases). CDR1 is MDHEN and CDR2 is SYDVKM in the germline V gene. This CDR3 has 15 residues. V dropped 5 bases and J dropped 4 bases, with 15 bases sitting between them. Here the CDR3 reads CASSPGQTINQPQHF. The CDR3 DNA sequence: TGTGCCAGCAGTCCAGGACAGACCATTAATCAGCCCCAGCATTTT.

V is TRBV5-1 and J is TRBJ2-7; D remains unclear. Germline V CDR1 and CDR2: SGHRS, YFSETQ. This CDR3 region has 15 residues. The ends were cut back, 0 bases at V and 2 bases at J, with 12 bases in the middle. CDR3 in amino acids: CASSLAPHQTYEQYF. The CDR3 DNA reads as TGCGCCAGCAGCTTGGCACCCCATCAAACCTACGAGCAGTACTTC.